One sample yielded the 7 T cell receptor beta chains listed below, sequenced in a study of T cells in Graves' hyperthyroidism and ophthalmopathy. Regions amplified from RNA transcripts were the TCR beta CDR3 regions. HTBI primers were used for first-round RT-PCR of the TCR CDR3. One entry per CDR3 protein, called by TCRdb with MiXCR from the multiplex PCR reads. Of about half a million distinct CDR3 sequences listed, about 15% are singletons. Material: blood. These receptors were obtained from a woman in her thirties with Graves' ophthalmopathy.

At least ten counts were recorded for this clonotype. The V and J genes are TRBV28 and TRBJ2-7, with TRBD2 as a possible D gene (6 bases). Germline assignment: CDR1 MDHEN and CDR2 SYDVKM. The CDR3 has 16 residues. Trimming left V 5 bases short and J 4 bases short, with 21 bases between. The CDR3 region has the DNA TGTGCCAGCAGTAGTATTAGCGGAAGTTTGGAGTACGAGCAGTACTTC. It encodes CASSSISGSLEYEQYF.

The chain uses TRBV19 and TRBJ2-5; tentative D call: TRBD1 (6 bases). Germline CDR1 and CDR2: LNHDA and SQIVND (reference sequence). This CDR3 region has 15 residues. Trimming pared 3 bases from V and 1 base from J, leaving 12 bases between. The CDR3 bases are TGTGCCAGTAGTATTAGCCGGACAGTCCAAGAGACCCAGTACTTC. Translation: CASSISRTVQETQYF.

Ten or more counts support this clonotype. This chain links TRBV20-1 with TRBJ1-5, with D possibly being TRBD1 (5 bases). CDR1 and CDR2 from the germline V gene are DFQATT and SNEGSKA (reference sequence). V was cut by 5 bases and J by 0 bases, with 11 bases left in between. The CDR3 runs 14 residues. The CDR3 DNA sequence: TGCAGTGCTCCTCTGGGGGGTAGCAATCAGCCCCAGCATTTT. It yields the protein CSAPLGGSNQPQHF.

On this clonotype itself: A much larger clone differs by one base, so this may be a read error. The V call is TRBV20-1, the J call TRBJ2-1, with D perhaps TRBD2 (6 bases). This CDR3 has 12 amino acids. The germline gives CDR1 DFQATT, CDR2 SNEGSKA (reference sequence). V was pared by 6 bases and J by 5 bases, with 11 bases between. In DNA, the CDR3 is TGCAGTGCGACTAGTTTACACAATGAGCAGTTCTTC. Its protein is CSATSLHNEQFF.

This sequence joins TRBV18 and TRBJ1-2; weak D call: TRBD1 (6 bases). CDR1 KGHSH and CDR2 LQKENI come from the germline V gene. V was trimmed by 7 bases and J by 0 bases, leaving 12 bases between them. The CDR3 consists of 14 residues. In nucleotides, the CDR3 is TGTGCCAGCTACTCAGGGGTCCCTAACTATGGCTACACCTTC. Protein: CASYSGVPNYGYTF.

This clonotype was observed at least ten times. The V and J genes are TRBV28 and TRBJ1-5; D possibly corresponds to TRBD1 (6 bases). The length of the CDR3 is 14 residues. Germline assignment: CDR1 MDHEN and CDR2 SYDVKM. Trimming cost V 3 bases and J 10 bases, with 16 bases left between them. DNA of the CDR3: TGTGCCAGCAGTTTGACAGGTCCCTCAGAACCCCAGCATTTT. It yields the protein CASSLTGPSEPQHF.

This clonotype was recorded many times. The chain uses TRBV13 and TRBJ2-1; TRBD1 matches 12 bases. There are 15 residues in the CDR3. V was pared by 4 bases and J by 8 bases, with 6 bases of the junction left unmatched. The germline CDR1 and CDR2 sequences are PRHDT and FYEKMQ (reference sequence). CDR3 region: CASSSGTGGTYEQFF. As DNA, the CDR3 is TGTGCCAGCAGCTCCGGGACAGGGGGCACGTATGAGCAGTTCTTC.